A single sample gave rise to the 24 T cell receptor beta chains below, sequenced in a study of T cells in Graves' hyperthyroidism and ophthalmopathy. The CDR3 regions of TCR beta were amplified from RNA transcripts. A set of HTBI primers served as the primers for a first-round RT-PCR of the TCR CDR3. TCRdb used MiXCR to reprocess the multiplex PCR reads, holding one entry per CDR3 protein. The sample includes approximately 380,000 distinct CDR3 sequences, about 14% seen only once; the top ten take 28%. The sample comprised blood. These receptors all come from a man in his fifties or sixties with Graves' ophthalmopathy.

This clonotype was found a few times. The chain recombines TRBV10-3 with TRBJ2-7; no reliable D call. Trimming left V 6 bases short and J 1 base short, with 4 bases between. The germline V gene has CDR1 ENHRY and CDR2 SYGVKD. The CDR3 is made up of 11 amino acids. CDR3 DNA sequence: TGTGCCATCAGCCCGTCCTACGAGCAGTACTTC. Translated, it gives CAISPSYEQYF.

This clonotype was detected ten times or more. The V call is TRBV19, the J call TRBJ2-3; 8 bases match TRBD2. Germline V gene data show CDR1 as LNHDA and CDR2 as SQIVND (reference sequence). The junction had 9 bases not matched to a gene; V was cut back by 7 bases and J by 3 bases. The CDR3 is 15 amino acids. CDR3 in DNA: TGTGCCAGTACGGAACGGGCGGGAGGTACAGATACGCAGTATTTT. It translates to CASTERAGGTDTQYF.

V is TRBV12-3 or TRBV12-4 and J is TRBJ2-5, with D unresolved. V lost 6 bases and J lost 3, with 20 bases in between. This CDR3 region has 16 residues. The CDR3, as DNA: TGTGCCAGCAGCTCTATTAGATCCCCCCAGAAAGAGACCCAGTACTTC. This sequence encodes CASSSIRSPQKETQYF.

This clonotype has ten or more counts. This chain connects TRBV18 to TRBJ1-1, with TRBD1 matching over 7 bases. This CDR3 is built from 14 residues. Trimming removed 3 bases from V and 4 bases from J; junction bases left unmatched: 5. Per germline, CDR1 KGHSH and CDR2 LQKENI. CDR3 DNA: TGTGCCAGCTCACCCGATACAGGGGCCACTGAAGCTTTCTTT. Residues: CASSPDTGATEAFF. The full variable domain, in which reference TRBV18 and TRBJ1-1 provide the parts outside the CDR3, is NAGVMQNPRHLVRRRGQEARLRCSPMKGHSHVYWYRQLPEEGLKFMVYLQKENIIDESGMPKERFSAEFPKEGPSILRIQQVVRGDSAAYFCASSPDTGATEAFFGQGTRLTVV.

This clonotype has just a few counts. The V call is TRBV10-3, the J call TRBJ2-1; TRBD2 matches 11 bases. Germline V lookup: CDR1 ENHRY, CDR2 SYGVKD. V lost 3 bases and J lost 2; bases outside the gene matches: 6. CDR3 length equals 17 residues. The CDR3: CAISDRLAGITYNEQFF. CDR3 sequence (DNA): TGTGCCATCAGTGATCGACTAGCGGGGATTACCTACAATGAGCAGTTCTTC.

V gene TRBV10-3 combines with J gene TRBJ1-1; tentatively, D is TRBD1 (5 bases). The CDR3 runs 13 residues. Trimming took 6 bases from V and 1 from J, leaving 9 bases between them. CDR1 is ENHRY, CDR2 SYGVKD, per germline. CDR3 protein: CAIRSQENTEAFF. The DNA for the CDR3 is TGTGCCATCAGGTCACAGGAGAACACTGAAGCTTTCTTT.

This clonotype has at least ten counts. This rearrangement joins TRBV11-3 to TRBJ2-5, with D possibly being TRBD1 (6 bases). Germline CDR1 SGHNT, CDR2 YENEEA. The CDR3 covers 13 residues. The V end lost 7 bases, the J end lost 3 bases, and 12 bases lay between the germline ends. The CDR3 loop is CASTRRGEETQYF. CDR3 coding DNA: TGTGCCAGCACGCGCAGGGGCGAAGAGACCCAGTACTTC.

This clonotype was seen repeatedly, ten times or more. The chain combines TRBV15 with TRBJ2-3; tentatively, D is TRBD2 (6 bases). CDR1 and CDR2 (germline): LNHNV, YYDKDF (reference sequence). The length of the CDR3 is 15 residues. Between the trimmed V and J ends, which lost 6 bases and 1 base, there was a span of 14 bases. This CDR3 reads CATSLGGWGTDTQYF. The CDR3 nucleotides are TGTGCCACCAGTTTGGGAGGATGGGGCACAGATACGCAGTATTTT.

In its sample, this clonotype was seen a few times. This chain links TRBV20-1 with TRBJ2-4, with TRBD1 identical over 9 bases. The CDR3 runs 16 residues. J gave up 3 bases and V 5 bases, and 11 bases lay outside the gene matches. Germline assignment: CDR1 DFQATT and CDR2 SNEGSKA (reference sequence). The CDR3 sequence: CSALPGQGFGKNIQYF. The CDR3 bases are TGCAGTGCTTTGCCGGGACAGGGATTTGGCAAAAACATTCAGTACTTC.

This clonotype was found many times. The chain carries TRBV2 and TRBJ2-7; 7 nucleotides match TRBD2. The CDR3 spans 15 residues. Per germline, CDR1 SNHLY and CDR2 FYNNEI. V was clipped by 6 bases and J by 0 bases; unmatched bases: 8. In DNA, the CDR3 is TGTGCCAGCAGGAAGGGAGCGGGATACTCCTACGAGCAGTACTTC. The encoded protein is CASRKGAGYSYEQYF. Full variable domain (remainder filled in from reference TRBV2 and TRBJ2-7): EPEVTQTPSHQVTQMGQEVILRCVPISNHLYFYWYRQILGQKVEFLVSFYNNEISEKSEIFDDQFSVERPDGSNFTLKIRSTKLEDSAMYFCASRKGAGYSYEQYFGPGTRLTVT.

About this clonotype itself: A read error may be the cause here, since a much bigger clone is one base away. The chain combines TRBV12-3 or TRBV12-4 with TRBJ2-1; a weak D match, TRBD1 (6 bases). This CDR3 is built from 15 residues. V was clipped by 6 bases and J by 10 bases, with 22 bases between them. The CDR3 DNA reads TGTGCCAGCAGCCAACCATCGGGACAACCCCTAGAGCAGTTCTTC. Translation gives CASSQPSGQPLEQFF.

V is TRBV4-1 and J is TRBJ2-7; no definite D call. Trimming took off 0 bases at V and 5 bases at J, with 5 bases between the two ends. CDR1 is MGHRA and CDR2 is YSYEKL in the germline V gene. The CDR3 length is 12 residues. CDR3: CASSQEENEQYF. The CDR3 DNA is TGCGCCAGCAGCCAAGAGGAGAACGAGCAGTACTTC.

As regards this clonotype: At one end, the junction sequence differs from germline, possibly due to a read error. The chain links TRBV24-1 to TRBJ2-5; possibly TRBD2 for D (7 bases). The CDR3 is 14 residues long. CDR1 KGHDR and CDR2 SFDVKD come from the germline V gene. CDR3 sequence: CAASDYREGETQYF. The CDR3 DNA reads TGTGCCGCCAGTGACTACAGGGAGGGAGAGACCCAGTACTTC.

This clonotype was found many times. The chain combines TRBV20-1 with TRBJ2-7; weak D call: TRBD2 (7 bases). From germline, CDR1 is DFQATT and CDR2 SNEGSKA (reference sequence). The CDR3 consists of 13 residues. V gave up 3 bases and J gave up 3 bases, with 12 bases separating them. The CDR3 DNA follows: TGCAGTGCTAGTAAGGGGGGGAACTACGAGCAGTACTTC. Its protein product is CSASKGGNYEQYF.

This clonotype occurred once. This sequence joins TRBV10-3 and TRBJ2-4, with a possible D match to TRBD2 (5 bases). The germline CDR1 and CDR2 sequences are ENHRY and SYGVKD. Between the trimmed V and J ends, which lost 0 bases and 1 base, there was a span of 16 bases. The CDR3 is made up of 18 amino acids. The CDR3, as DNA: TGTGCCATCAGTGAGTCCGGGCACGGACTCGTGGCCAAAAACATTCAGTACTTC. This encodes CAISESGHGLVAKNIQYF.

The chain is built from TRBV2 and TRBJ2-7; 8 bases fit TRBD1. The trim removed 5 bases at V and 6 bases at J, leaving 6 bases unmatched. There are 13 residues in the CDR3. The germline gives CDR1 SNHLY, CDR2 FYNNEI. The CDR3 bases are TGTGCCAGCAGTATCCGGACAGGGAGCGAGCAGTACTTC. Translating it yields CASSIRTGSEQYF.

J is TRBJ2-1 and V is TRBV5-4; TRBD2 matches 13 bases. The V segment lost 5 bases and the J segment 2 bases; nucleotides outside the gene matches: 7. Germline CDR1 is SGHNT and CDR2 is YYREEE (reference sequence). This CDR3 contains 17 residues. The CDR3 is CASRRGTSGKTYNEQFF. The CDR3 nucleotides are TGTGCCAGCAGGCGTGGGACTAGCGGGAAAACCTACAATGAGCAGTTCTTC.

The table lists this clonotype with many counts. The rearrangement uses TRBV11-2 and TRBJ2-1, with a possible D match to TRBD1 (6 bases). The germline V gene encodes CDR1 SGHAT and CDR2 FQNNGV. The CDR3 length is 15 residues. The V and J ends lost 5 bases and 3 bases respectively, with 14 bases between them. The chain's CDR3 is CASSDSGASYNEQFF. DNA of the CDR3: TGTGCCAGCAGCGACTCAGGGGCCAGCTACAATGAGCAGTTCTTC.

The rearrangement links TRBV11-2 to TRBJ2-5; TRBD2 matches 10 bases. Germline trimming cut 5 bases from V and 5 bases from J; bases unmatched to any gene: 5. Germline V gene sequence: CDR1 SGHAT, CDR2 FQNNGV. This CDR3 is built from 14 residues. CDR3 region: CASSKGLARETQYF. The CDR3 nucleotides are TGTGCCAGCAGCAAGGGACTAGCGCGGGAGACCCAGTACTTC.

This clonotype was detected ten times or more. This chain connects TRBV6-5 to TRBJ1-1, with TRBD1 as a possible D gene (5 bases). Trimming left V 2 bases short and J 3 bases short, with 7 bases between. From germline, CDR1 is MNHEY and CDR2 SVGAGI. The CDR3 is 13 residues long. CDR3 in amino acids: CASSYRGDTEAFF. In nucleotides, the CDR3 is TGTGCCAGCAGTTACCGAGGGGACACTGAAGCTTTCTTT.

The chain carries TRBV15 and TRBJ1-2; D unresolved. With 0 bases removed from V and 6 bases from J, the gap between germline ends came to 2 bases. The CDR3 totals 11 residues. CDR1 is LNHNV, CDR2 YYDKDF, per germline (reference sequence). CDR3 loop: CATSREDGYTF. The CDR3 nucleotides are TGTGCCACCAGCAGAGAAGATGGCTACACCTTC.

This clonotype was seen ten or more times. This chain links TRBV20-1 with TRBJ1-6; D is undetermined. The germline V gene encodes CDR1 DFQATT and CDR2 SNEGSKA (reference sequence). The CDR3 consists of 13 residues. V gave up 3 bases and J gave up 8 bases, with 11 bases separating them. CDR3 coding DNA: TGCAGTGCTAGGACCACAGAGCATTCACCCCTCCACTTT. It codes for CSARTTEHSPLHF.

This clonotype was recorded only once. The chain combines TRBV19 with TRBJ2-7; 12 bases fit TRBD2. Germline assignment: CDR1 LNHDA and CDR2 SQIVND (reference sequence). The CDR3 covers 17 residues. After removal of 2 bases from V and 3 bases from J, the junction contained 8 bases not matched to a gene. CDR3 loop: CASSISPSGRGIYEQYF. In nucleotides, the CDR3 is TGTGCCAGTAGTATATCGCCTAGCGGGAGGGGAATCTACGAGCAGTACTTC. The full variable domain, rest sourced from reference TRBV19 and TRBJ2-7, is DGGITQSPKYLFRKEGQNVTLSCEQNLNHDAMYWYRQDPGQGLRLIYYSQIVNDFQKGDIAEGYSVSREKKESFPLTVTSAQKNPTAFYLCASSISPSGRGIYEQYFGPGTRLTVT.

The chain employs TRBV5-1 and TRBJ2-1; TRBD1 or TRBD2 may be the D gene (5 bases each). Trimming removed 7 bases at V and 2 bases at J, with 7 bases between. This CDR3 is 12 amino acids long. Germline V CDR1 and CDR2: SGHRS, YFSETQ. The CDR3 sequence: CASGGTYNEQFF. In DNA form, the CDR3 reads TGCGCCAGCGGGGGAACCTACAATGAGCAGTTCTTC.